These T cell receptor beta chains were read from a single sample in a study of T cells after yellow fever vaccination. Via MiXCR, TCRdb re-called the 5' RACE reads, giving one row per CDR3 protein. The profile covers 150,000 to 200,000 distinct CDR3 sequences, with around 8.5% appearing a single time and approximately 39% taken by the ten largest. Material: CD8+ T cells sorted from PBMCs, obtained 45 days after the yellow fever booster vaccination. These receptors all come from a man aged 18 to 30 who received the YFV17D yellow fever vaccine. Each CDR3 is given with its conserved first and last residue. D genes are given only for firm matches. Only some rows state a clone size, as once, few, many or a class for expanded clones.

D,J,size,V,length,DNA,CDR3
TRBD1,TRBJ1-2,many,TRBV7-9,14,TGTGCCAGCAGCTTAGTTACAGGGGGAGTTGGCTACACCTTC,CASSLVTGGVGYTF
TRBD2,TRBJ2-7,-,TRBV7-8,18,TGTGCCAGCAGCTTAGGGGCTAGCGGGGGGGCTCTCTCCTACGAGCAGTACTTC,CASSLGASGGALSYEQYF
TRBD2,TRBJ2-1,-,TRBV5-1,15,TGCGCCAGCAGCCCACCAGCGGGGGGGTTATGGGAGCAGTTCTTC,CASSPPAGGLWEQFF
TRBD2,TRBJ2-3,few,TRBV9,18,TGTGCCAGCAGCCACCCTAGGGCGCGGGGGGGAACCACAGATACGCAGTATTTT,CASSHPRARGGTTDTQYF
TRBD1,TRBJ2-5,-,TRBV19,16,TGTGCCAGTAGTATGTTCGGGGGACAGGTTCGTGTGACCCAGTACTTC,CASSMFGGQVRVTQYF
TRBD2,TRBJ2-1,many,TRBV3-1,16,TGTGCCAGCAGCCAAGTGCGGGGGGGGGTCTACAATGAGCAGTTCTTC,CASSQVRGGVYNEQFF
TRBD1,TRBJ1-1,-,TRBV7-9,19,TGTGCCAGCAGCCCCGGAATCCTAGAAGCAGGGGGCCGGGACACTGAAGCTTTCTTT,CASSPGILEAGGRDTEAFF
-,TRBJ1-1,-,TRBV5-5,15,TGTGCCAGCAGCTTAGTGGCCAGGGAGAACACTGAAGCTTTCTTT,CASSLVARENTEAFF
-,TRBJ2-7,-,TRBV3-1,17,TGTGCCAGCAGCCAAGAGGAGTTGACGGATGGGGACTACGAGCAGTACTTC,CASSQEELTDGDYEQYF
-,TRBJ1-4,-,TRBV6-5,12,TGTGCCAGCAGAAGGCAGGATGAAAAACTGTTTTTT,CASRRQDEKLFF
-,TRBJ2-3,-,TRBV28,15,TGTGCCAGCAGTCCCTTTACAGGGAACACAGATACGCAGTATTTT,CASSPFTGNTDTQYF
-,TRBJ2-3,many,TRBV21-1,19,TGTGCCAGCAGCAAAGCTCAGGGGAGGACTAGCGGGGGGAATAATACGCAGTATTTT,CASSKAQGRTSGGNNTQYF